One T cell receptor (beta chain) is described in this entry. J was trimmed by 3 bases and V by 2 bases; bases with no gene match: 4. This CDR3 contains 16 residues. CDR1 MNHEY and CDR2 SVGAGI come from the germline V gene. Here immunoSEQ multiplex PCR was the method, and the copy in TCRdb shows in-frame clones only, minus some. Among approximately 150,000 clones listed, about four fifths were seen once. The sample is drawn from a study of blood T cell repertoires in COVID-19. This receptor was identified in a man between 70 and 80 years old with active or convalescent COVID-19. The specimen sequenced was peripheral blood. The gene calls are TRBV6-5 and TRBJ2-7, with 13 bases that match TRBD2. The CDR3 nucleotides are TGTGCCAGCAGTTACGGACTAGCGGGGGTGGGCTACGAGCAGTACTTC. Amino acids: CASSYGLAGVGYEQYF.